This T cell receptor (beta chain) came from a study of T cell responses to AZD1222 COVID-19 vaccine. Study observations and caveats: Baseline serology detected seropositivity in only six AZD1222 recipients.

TCRdb keeps only in-frame clones here, not all; method: immunoSEQ multiplex PCR. Of about 110,000 clones listed, about 95% are singletons. This clone has only a few counts. Its antigen remains unknown. The source is an adult in good health. This sample comprised peripheral blood, obtained on day 0 of AZD1222 vaccination.

For the CDR3, the DNA is TGTGCCATCAGTGAGGGAAGGGCCGTCTCCTACGAGCAGTACTTC. This codes for CAISEGRAVSYEQYF. The chain carries TRBV10-3 and TRBJ2-7; D is unresolved. This CDR3 contains 15 residues. CDR1 is ENHRY and CDR2 is SYGVKD in the germline V gene. Trimming left V 2 bases short and J 0 bases short, with 11 bases between.